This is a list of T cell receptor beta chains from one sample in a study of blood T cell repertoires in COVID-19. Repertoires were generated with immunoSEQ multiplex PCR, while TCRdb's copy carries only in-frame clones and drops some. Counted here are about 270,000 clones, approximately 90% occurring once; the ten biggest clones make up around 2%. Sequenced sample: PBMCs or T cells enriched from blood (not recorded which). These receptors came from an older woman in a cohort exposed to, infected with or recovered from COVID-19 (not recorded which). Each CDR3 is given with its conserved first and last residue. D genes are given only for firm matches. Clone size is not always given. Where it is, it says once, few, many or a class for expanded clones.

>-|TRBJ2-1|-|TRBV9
TGTGCCAGCAGCGTAGGGCTTGGAGTCAGCTCCTACAATGAGCAGTTCTTC
CASSVGLGVSSYNEQFF
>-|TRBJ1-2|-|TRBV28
TGTGCCAGCAGCCCATATCGGACAGTTAACTATGGCTACACCTTC
CASSPYRTVNYGYTF
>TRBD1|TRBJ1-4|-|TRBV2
TGTGCCAGCAGTGCCCTCCTTTCCGGGACAGCCTCGTATGAAAAACTGTTTTTT
CASSALLSGTASYEKLFF
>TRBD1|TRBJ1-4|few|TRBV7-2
TGTGCCAGCAGCTCGAGACAGGGGATAAGGGAAAAACTGTTTTTT
CASSSRQGIREKLFF
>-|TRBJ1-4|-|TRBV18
TGTGCCAGCTCATCTTTCGACAGAGAAAAACTGTTTTTT
CASSSFDREKLFF
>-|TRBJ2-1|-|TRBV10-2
TGCGCCAGCAGTGATTATTCGGAGCAGTTCTTC
CASSDYSEQFF
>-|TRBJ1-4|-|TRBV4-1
TGCGCCAGCAGTCCCCTCGGTGAGGGTCTCGGGGAAAAACTGTTTTTT
CASSPLGEGLGEKLFF
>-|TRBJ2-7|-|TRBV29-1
TGCAGCGTTGAAGACTACAGGGCGGGCGAGCAGTACTTC
CSVEDYRAGEQYF
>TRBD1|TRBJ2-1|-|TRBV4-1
TGCGCCAGCAGCATCCCGGGACAGGGATCAGGGGAGCAGTTCTTC
CASSIPGQGSGEQFF
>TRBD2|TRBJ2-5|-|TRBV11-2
TGTGCCAGCAGCTCCAGCGGGAGGTACCAAGAGACCCAGTACTTC
CASSSSGRYQETQYF
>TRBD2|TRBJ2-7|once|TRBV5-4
TGTGCCAGCAGCTTGGCAGCGGGAGGTTTCGACGAGCAGTACTTC
CASSLAAGGFDEQYF
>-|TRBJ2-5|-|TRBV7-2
TGTGCCAGCAGCTTATTCGGGGGTACCTCCCAAGAGACCCAGTACTTC
CASSLFGGTSQETQYF
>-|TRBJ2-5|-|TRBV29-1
TGCAGCGTTGGCCCGGACGGACACATACAAGAGACCCAGTACTTC
CSVGPDGHIQETQYF
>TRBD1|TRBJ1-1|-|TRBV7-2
TGTGCCAGCAGCCCCAGACAGGGTCTTCAAAACACTGAAGCTTTCTTT
CASSPRQGLQNTEAFF
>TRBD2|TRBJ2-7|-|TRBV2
TGTGCCAGCAGCGGGGGGATTTCGCCCTACGAGCAGTACTTC
CASSGGISPYEQYF
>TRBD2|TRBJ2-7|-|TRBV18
TGTGCCAGCTCACCACAGCCGGGAGGGGATTACGAGCAGTACTTC
CASSPQPGGDYEQYF
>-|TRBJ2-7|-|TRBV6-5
TGTGCCAGCAGCGGACAGCTTTCTACCTACGAGCAGTACTTC
CASSGQLSTYEQYF
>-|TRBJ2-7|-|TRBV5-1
TGCGCCAGCAGCTTAGGGGGACCCTCCTACGAGCAGTACTTC
CASSLGGPSYEQYF
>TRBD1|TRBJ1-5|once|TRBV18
TGTGCCAGCTCACAAGGACAGGGGGGGATTCAGCCCCAGCATTTT
CASSQGQGGIQPQHF
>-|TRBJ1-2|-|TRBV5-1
TGCGCCAGCAGCTTGGGACAGAGCTATGGCTACACCTTC
CASSLGQSYGYTF
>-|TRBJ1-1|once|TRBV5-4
TGTGCCAGCAGCGGGGCAGGAGCAAGCAACACTGAAGCTTTCTTT
CASSGAGASNTEAFF
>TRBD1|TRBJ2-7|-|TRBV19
TGTGCCAGTAGTAGTGGGACAGGGAGGTTCGGCGAGCAGTACTTC
CASSSGTGRFGEQYF
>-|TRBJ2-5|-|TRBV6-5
TGTGCCAGCAGCGACTATTGGGAGACCCAGTACTTC
CASSDYWETQYF
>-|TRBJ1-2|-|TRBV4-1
TGCGCCAGCAGCCAAGATATCCCGAGTGGGGGGGATGGCTACACCTTC
CASSQDIPSGGDGYTF
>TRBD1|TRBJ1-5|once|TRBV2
TGTGCCAGCAGTGAATCAGCGACCGGGACAGGGCGGAAAGGTAGCAATCAGCCCCAGCATTTT
CASSESATGTGRKGSNQPQHF
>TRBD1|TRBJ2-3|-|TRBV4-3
TGCGCCAGCAGACCTCCCCAAAGAAACAGGGGGCATGTGGGCACAGATACGCAGTATTTT
CASRPPQRNRGHVGTDTQYF
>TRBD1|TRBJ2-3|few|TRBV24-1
TGTGCCACCAGTGACGCTCAGGGGGTACTAGGCACAGATACGCAGTATTTT
CATSDAQGVLGTDTQYF
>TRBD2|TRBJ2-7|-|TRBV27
TGTGCCAGCAGTTTGTCCGGCAGAGGACTAGGTCCCCCCTCCTACGAGCAGTACTTC
CASSLSGRGLGPPSYEQYF
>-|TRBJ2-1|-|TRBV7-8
TGTGCCAGCAGCTTCAGGGACACCAATGAGCAGTTCTTC
CASSFRDTNEQFF
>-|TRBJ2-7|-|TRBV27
TGTGCCAGCCGCCTGGACTACGCGGTCCACGAGCAGTACTTC
CASRLDYAVHEQYF
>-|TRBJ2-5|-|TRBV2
TGTGCCAGCAGTGAAGGGCGGGAGACCCAGTACTTC
CASSEGRETQYF
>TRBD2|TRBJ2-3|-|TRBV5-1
TGCGCCAGCAGCTTCCAGCGGGGGTCAGATACGCAGTATTTT
CASSFQRGSDTQYF
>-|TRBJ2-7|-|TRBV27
TGTGCCAGCAGTTTATTTCGGACAGACCCCTCCTACGAGCAGTACTTC
CASSLFRTDPSYEQYF
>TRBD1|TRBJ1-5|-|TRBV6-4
TGTGCCAGCAGTGACGTCACGACAGGGGGAGGTCAGCCCCAGCATTTT
CASSDVTTGGGQPQHF
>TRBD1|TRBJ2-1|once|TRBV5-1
TGCGCCAGCAGCCCAAAGACAGGGGACCCTAGTGGGCAGTTCTTC
CASSPKTGDPSGQFF
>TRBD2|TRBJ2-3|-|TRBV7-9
TGTGCCAGCAAACTGAGTAGGGCTAGCGGGAAAGATACGCAGTATTTT
CASKLSRASGKDTQYF
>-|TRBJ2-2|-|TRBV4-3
TGCGCCAGCAGCCAAGATCAGGGGATCGGGGAGCTGTTTTTT
CASSQDQGIGELFF
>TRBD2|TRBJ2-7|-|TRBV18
TGTGCCAGCTCACCGACCGGGACTAGAACCCACGAGCAGTACTTC
CASSPTGTRTHEQYF
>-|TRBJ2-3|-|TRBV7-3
TGTGCCAGCAGCCCCCACACAGATACGCAGTATTTT
CASSPHTDTQYF
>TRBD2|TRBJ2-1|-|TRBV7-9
TGTGCCAGCAGCTTTCGGACTAGCGGGAGTAATGAGCAGTTCTTC
CASSFRTSGSNEQFF
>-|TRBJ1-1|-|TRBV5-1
TGCGCCAGCAGCTTGGATGGGGGGATGGCTGAAGCTTTCTTT
CASSLDGGMAEAFF
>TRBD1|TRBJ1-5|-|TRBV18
TGTGCCAGCTCACCCAATCCGGGACAGGGCAATCAGCCCCAGCATTTT
CASSPNPGQGNQPQHF